The 21 T cell receptor beta chains below were found in one sample sequenced in a study of CD8+CD57+ T cells in acquired aplastic anemia. Genomic DNA constituted the template upon which TCR beta VDJ and CDR3 profiling was performed. TCRdb fed the reads into MiXCR, producing one record per CDR3 protein. The sample has 200,000 to 250,000 distinct CDR3 sequences, roughly 50% seen once. By flow cytometry, patients selected for sequencing had shown an expansion of CD8+CD57+ cells. Sequencing input: sorted CD4+, CD8+, or CD8+CD57+ T cells (not recorded which) from PBMCs. These receptors were collected from a human donor with aplastic anemia.

This rearrangement joins TRBV15 to TRBJ1-6, with a possible D match to TRBD1 (6 bases). This CDR3 region has 17 residues. Germline V gene lookup returns CDR1 LNHNV and CDR2 YYDKDF (reference sequence). V gave up 2 bases and J gave up 7 bases, with 18 bases separating them. CDR3: CATSRNTRGVNNSPLHF. The CDR3 region has the DNA TGTGCCACCAGCAGAAATACAAGGGGGGTCAACAATTCACCCCTCCACTTT.

This chain joins TRBV7-3 and TRBJ2-3; TRBD2 matches 13 bases. The J segment lost 2 bases and the V segment lost 5 bases, leaving 7 bases of the junction unmatched. Looked up from germline, CDR1 is SGHTA and CDR2 is FQGTGA. The CDR3 has 17 amino acids. CDR3 coding DNA: TGTGCCAGCAGCCCAAGGGGACTAGCGGGGTCCACAGATACGCAGTATTTT. It is translated as CASSPRGLAGSTDTQYF.

The table lists this clonotype with many counts. The chain recombines TRBV10-3 with TRBJ1-5, with TRBD1 identical over 7 bases. This CDR3 spans 14 amino acids. Germline V gene sequence: CDR1 ENHRY, CDR2 SYGVKD. V lost 3 bases, J lost 5 bases, and 4 bases stayed unmatched. CDR3 region: CAISDTDRDQPQHF. For the CDR3, the DNA is TGTGCCATCAGTGATACCGACAGGGATCAGCCCCAGCATTTT.

The chain employs TRBV6-1 and TRBJ1-6; 7 bases agree with TRBD1. The CDR3 is 15 residues long. Unmatched junction bases numbered 8, after V lost 5 bases and J lost 7 bases. Germline V gene sequence: CDR1 MNHNS, CDR2 SASEGT. CDR3 nucleotide sequence: TGTGCCAGCAGTACCGACAGGGTGGGGAATTCACCCCTCCACTTT. Residues: CASSTDRVGNSPLHF.

The chain employs TRBV7-3 and TRBJ1-4; weak D call: TRBD1 (6 bases). The CDR3 totals 20 residues. CDR1 SGHTA and CDR2 FQGTGA come from the germline V gene. V was cut by 5 bases and J by 2 bases, with 27 bases left in between. CDR3 amino acids: CASSPGLARWGRLTNEKLFF. The CDR3 DNA follows: TGTGCCAGCAGCCCCGGACTAGCGCGATGGGGGCGGCTGACTAATGAAAAACTGTTTTTT.

The sample holds a few counts of this clonotype. The chain links TRBV5-4 to TRBJ1-3, with a weak D call TRBD1 (6 bases). CDR3 length equals 16 residues. Trimming removed 3 bases at V and 0 bases at J, with 13 bases between. CDR1 is SGHNT, CDR2 YYREEE, per germline (reference sequence). This CDR3 reads CASSSRGASSGNTIYF. DNA for the CDR3: TGTGCCAGCAGCTCCCGGGGGGCTTCCTCTGGAAACACCATATATTTT.

This clonotype has only a few counts. This chain uses TRBV2 with TRBJ2-2; a weak D match, TRBD1 (6 bases). V shed 6 bases and J shed 4 bases, with 15 bases lying between them. The CDR3 has 15 residues. Germline V CDR1 and CDR2: SNHLY, FYNNEI. CDR3 residues: CASSVGAGATGELFF. CDR3 nucleotides: TGTGCCAGCAGCGTAGGGGCAGGGGCCACCGGGGAGCTGTTTTTT.

The chain employs TRBV10-2 and TRBJ1-1, with TRBD1 as a possible D gene (5 bases). The CDR3 sequence is 12 residues long. V was pared by 5 bases and J by 10 bases, with 14 bases between. CDR1 is WSHSY, CDR2 SAAADI, per germline. This CDR3 is CASSLVGLGAFF. DNA for the CDR3: TGCGCCAGCAGTCTCGTGGGACTTGGAGCTTTCTTT.

The chain links TRBV7-9 to TRBJ1-2, with 7 positions matching TRBD1. J gave up 6 bases and V 1 base, and 11 bases lay outside the gene matches. CDR3 length: 16 amino acids. Germline CDR1 and CDR2: SEHNR and FQNEAQ (reference sequence). CDR3 loop: CASSLVLGQEWNGYTF. CDR3 in DNA: TGTGCCAGCAGCTTAGTACTCGGACAGGAATGGAATGGCTACACCTTC.

This clonotype was observed many times. The chain carries TRBV4-1 and TRBJ2-3, with TRBD1 as a possible D gene (5 bases). Trimming left V 1 base short and J 4 bases short, with 12 bases between. The CDR3 runs 15 residues. CDR1 and CDR2 (germline): MGHRA, YSYEKL. The CDR3 region is CASSQGHGAADTQYF. CDR3 nucleotides: TGCGCCAGCAGCCAAGGACATGGGGCGGCAGATACGCAGTATTTT.

This clonotype was observed many times. V gene TRBV5-4 combines with J gene TRBJ2-6; D possibly matches TRBD1 or TRBD2 (5 bases each). The CDR3 extends over 15 amino acids. The germline V gene encodes CDR1 SGHNT and CDR2 YYREEE (reference sequence). The V gene lost 0 bases and the J gene lost 4 bases, with 8 bases spanning the gap. CDR3: CASSLGGWGANVLTF. In DNA form, the CDR3 reads TGTGCCAGCAGCTTGGGGGGGTGGGGGGCCAACGTCCTGACTTTC.

This CDR3 reads CSADGQSPLHF. Here the CDR3 DNA reads TGCAGTGCAGATGGACAGTCCCCCCTCCACTTT. This chain connects TRBV20-1 to TRBJ1-6, with D possibly matching TRBD1 (6 bases). V dropped 6 bases and J dropped 13 bases, with 13 bases sitting between them. The CDR3 runs 11 residues. Germline V CDR1 and CDR2: DFQATT, SNEGSKA (reference sequence).

The chain employs TRBV6-5 and TRBJ2-2; 9 positions agree with TRBD1. The CDR3 length is 16 residues. From germline, CDR1 is MNHEY and CDR2 SVGAGI. V was pared by 5 bases and J by 6 bases, with 10 bases of the junction left unmatched. As DNA, the CDR3 is TGTGCCAGCAGTAGTACCGGGACAGGGTGGGCCGGGGAGCTGTTTTTT. Its translation is CASSSTGTGWAGELFF.

Worth noting for this clonotype: This sequence may be a read error, since a much larger clone differs from it by one base. This CDR3 is CASMGGGETRYF. The CDR3 nucleotides are TGTGCCAGCATGGGGGGCGGTGAGACCCGGTACTTC. The chain uses TRBV2 and TRBJ2-5; D could derive from TRBD1 or TRBD2 (6 bases each). CDR1 and CDR2 from the germline V gene are SNHLY and FYNNEI. This CDR3 region has 12 residues.

About this clonotype itself: The junction shows a germline mismatch at one end, possibly a read error. The rearrangement links TRBV5-1 to TRBJ1-1, with 11 bases identical to TRBD1. Germline V gives CDR1 SGHRS, CDR2 YFSETQ. The length of the CDR3 is 16 residues. The CDR3 region has the DNA TGTGCCAGCAGCACCGGGACAGGGGGGACGAACACTGAAGCTTTCTTT. As protein: CASSTGTGGTNTEAFF.

This clonotype was seen more than once but under ten times. This chain uses TRBV3-1 with TRBJ1-1; D is ambiguous. The CDR3 extends over 16 amino acids. The germline CDR1 and CDR2 sequences are LGHDT and YNNKEL (reference sequence). V was clipped by 1 base and J by 1 base, with 13 bases between them. In nucleotides, the CDR3 is TGTGCCAGCAGCCAAGTTGAGGGTCTAAGGAACACTGAAGCTTTCTTT. Translating it yields CASSQVEGLRNTEAFF.

The chain combines TRBV6-5 with TRBJ2-3; tentatively, D is TRBD1 (6 bases). The CDR3 has 11 amino acids. The V gene lost 9 bases and the J gene lost 7 bases, with 11 bases spanning the gap. CDR1 MNHEY and CDR2 SVGAGI come from the germline V gene. The CDR3 sequence is CASLQGNTQYF. CDR3 DNA sequence: TGTGCCAGTTTACAGGGAAATACGCAGTATTTT.

This clonotype has ten or more counts. The CDR3 loop reads CASSPQRETYTGAYNEQFF. For the CDR3, the DNA is TGTGCCAGCAGCCCCCAGAGGGAGACCTATACAGGAGCCTACAATGAGCAGTTCTTC. The V call is TRBV7-3, the J call TRBJ2-1; D possibly matches TRBD1 or TRBD2 (5 bases each). The germline V and J ends were trimmed by 5 bases and 2 bases, with 25 bases remaining between them. The CDR3 has 19 amino acids. From germline, CDR1 is SGHTA and CDR2 FQGTGA.

Turning to this clonotype: A much larger clone sits a single nucleotide away, making a read error possible. The chain combines TRBV6-6 with TRBJ2-7, with D possibly being TRBD1 or TRBD2 (5 bases each). The CDR3 contains 14 residues. Germline CDR1 and CDR2: MNHNY and SVGAGI (reference sequence). This CDR3 reads CASSYSNVGDERYF. CDR3 in DNA: TGTGCCAGCAGTTACTCGAATGTTGGGGACGAGCGGTACTTC.

The CDR3 loop is CAQPTGSYEQYF. CDR3 coding DNA: TGTGCCCAACCGACAGGCTCCTACGAGCAGTACTTC. V gene TRBV19 combines with J gene TRBJ2-7; D is possibly TRBD1 (6 bases). CDR3 size: 12 residues. Between the trimmed V and J ends, which lost 11 bases and 0 bases, there was a span of 11 bases. The germline V gene has CDR1 LNHDA and CDR2 SQIVND (reference sequence).

The chain uses TRBV7-9 and TRBJ1-1, with a possible D match to TRBD1 (5 bases). This CDR3 has 14 residues. In germline, CDR1 is SEHNR, CDR2 FQNEAQ (reference sequence). The V gene lost 5 bases and the J gene lost 6 bases, with 16 bases spanning the gap. This CDR3 is CASSKGRGTAEAFF. The CDR3 DNA reads TGTGCCAGCAGCAAAGGTCGCGGGACCGCTGAAGCTTTCTTT. Based on the CDR3 plus reference TRBV7-9 and TRBJ1-1, the full variable domain is DTGVSQNPRHKITKRGQNVTFRCDPISEHNRLYWYRQTLGQGPEFLTYFQNEAQLEKSRLLSDRFSAERPKGSFSTLEIQRTEQGDSAMYLCASSKGRGTAEAFFGQGTRLTVV.